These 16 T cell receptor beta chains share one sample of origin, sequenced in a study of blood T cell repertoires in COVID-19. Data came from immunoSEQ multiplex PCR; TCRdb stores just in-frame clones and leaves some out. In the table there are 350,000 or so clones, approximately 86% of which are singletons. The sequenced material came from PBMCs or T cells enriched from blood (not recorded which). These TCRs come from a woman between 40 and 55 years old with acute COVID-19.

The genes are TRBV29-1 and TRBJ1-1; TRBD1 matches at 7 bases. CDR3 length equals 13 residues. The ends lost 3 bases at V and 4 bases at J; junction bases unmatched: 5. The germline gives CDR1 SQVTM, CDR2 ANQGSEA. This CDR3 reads CSVDRGRSTEAFF. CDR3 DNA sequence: TGCAGCGTTGATAGGGGGCGTAGCACTGAAGCTTTCTTT.

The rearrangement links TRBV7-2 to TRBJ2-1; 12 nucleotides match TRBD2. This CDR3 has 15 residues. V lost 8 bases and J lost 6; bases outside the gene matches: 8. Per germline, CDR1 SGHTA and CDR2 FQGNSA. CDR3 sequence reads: CASSWTSGMSNEQFF. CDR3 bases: TGTGCCAGCTCGTGGACTAGCGGGATGTCCAATGAGCAGTTCTTC.

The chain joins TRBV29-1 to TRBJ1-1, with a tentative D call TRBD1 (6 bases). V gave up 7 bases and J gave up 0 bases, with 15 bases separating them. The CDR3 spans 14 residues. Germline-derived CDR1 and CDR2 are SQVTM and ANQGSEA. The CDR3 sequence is CSAALGQLNTEAFF. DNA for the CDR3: TGCAGCGCCGCCCTAGGACAGCTGAACACTGAAGCTTTCTTT.

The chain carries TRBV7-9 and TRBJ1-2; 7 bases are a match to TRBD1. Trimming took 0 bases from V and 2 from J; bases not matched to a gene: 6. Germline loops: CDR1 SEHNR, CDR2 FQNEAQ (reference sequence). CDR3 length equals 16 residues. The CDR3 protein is CASSLAGTDRNYGYTF. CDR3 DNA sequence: TGTGCCAGCAGCTTAGCGGGGACAGACAGGAACTATGGCTACACCTTC.

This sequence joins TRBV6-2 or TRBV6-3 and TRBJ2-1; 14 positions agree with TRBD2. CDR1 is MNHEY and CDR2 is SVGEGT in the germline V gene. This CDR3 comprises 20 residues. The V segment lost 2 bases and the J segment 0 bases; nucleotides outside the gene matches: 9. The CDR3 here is CASSYPRWTSGRSSYNEQFF. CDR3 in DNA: TGTGCCAGCAGTTACCCTCGATGGACTAGCGGGAGGAGCTCCTACAATGAGCAGTTCTTC.

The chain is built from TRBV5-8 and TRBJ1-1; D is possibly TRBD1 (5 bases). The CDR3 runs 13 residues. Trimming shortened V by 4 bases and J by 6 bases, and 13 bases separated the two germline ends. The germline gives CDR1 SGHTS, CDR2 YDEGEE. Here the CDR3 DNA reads TGTGCCAGCAGCCGGTTCGGGGGATCTGAAGCTTTCTTT. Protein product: CASSRFGGSEAFF.

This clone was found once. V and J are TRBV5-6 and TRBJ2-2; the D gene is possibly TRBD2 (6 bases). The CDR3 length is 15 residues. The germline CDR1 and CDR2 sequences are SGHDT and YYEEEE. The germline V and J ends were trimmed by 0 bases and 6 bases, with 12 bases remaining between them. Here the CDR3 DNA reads TGTGCCAGCAGCTTGGGTGGGACGGGGGCCGGGGAGCTGTTTTTT. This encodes CASSLGGTGAGELFF.

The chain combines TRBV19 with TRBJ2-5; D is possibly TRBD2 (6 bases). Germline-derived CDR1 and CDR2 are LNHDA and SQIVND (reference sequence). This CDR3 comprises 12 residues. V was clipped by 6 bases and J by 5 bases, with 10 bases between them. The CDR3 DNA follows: TGTGCCAGTAGCGGGAGTTCTGAGACCCAGTACTTC. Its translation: CASSGSSETQYF. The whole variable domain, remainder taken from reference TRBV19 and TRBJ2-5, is DGGITQSPKYLFRKEGQNVTLSCEQNLNHDAMYWYRQDPGQGLRLIYYSQIVNDFQKGDIAEGYSVSREKKESFPLTVTSAQKNPTAFYLCASSGSSETQYFGPGTRLLVL.

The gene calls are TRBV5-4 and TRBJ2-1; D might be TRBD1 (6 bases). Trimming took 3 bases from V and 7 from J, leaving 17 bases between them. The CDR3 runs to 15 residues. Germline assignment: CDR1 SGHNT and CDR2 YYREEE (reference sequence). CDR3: CASSSQRTGINEQFF. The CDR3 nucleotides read TGTGCCAGCAGCTCGCAAAGAACAGGGATTAATGAGCAGTTCTTC. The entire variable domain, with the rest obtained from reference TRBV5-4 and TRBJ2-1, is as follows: ETGVTQSPTHLIKTRGQQVTLRCSSQSGHNTVSWYQQALGQGPQFIFQYYREEENGRGNFPPRFSGLQFPNYSSELNVNALELDDSALYLCASSSQRTGINEQFFGPGTRLTVL.

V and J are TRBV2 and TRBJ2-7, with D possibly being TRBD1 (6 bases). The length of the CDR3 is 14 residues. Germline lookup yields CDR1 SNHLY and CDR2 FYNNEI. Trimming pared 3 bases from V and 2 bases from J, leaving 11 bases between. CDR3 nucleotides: TGTGCCAGCAGTGACCGCAGGGGAGCCTACGAGCAGTACTTC. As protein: CASSDRRGAYEQYF.

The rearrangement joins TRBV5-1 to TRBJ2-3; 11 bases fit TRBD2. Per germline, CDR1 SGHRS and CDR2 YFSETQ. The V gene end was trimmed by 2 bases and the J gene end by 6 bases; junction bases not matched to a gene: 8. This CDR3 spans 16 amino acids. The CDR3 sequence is CASSLNSGRATDTQYF. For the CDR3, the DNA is TGCGCCAGCAGCTTAAATAGCGGGAGGGCCACTGATACGCAGTATTTT.

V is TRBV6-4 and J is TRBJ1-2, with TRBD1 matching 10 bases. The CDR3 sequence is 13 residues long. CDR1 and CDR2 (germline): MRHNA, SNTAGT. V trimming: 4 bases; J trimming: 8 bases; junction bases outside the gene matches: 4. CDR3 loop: CASSGGTGDGYTF. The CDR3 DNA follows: TGTGCCAGCAGTGGAGGGACAGGGGACGGCTACACCTTC.

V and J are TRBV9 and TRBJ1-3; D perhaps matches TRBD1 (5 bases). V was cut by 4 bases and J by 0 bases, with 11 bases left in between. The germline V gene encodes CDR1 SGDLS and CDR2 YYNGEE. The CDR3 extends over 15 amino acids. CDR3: CASSNRGGSGNTIYF. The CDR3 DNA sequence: TGTGCCAGCAGCAACCGCGGGGGCTCTGGAAACACCATATATTTT.

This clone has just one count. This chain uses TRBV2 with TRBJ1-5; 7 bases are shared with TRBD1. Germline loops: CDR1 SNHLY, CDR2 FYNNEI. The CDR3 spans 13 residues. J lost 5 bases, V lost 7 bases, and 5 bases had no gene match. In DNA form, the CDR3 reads TGTGCCAGCAAAGGACAGGAGTATCAGCCCCAGCATTTT. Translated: CASKGQEYQPQHF.

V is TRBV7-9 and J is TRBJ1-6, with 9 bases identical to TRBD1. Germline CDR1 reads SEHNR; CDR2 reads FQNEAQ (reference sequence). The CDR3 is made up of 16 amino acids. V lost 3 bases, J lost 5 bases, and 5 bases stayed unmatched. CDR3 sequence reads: CASSFLDRGHNSPLHF. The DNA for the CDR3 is TGTGCCAGCAGCTTTTTGGACAGGGGCCATAATTCACCCCTCCACTTT.

The DNA for the CDR3 is TGTGCCGCCTTCAGTCCAGAACTTAGCGGGGCCACCTACGAGCAGTACTTC. Translating it yields CAAFSPELSGATYEQYF. J is TRBJ2-7 and V is TRBV10-3, with 8 bases that match TRBD2. Trimming took 11 bases from V and 2 from J; bases not matched to a gene: 20. This CDR3 has 17 amino acids. CDR1 and CDR2 (germline): ENHRY, SYGVKD.